Included here is one T cell receptor (beta chain) sequence, with context. CDR1 and CDR2 from the germline V gene are SGHDT and YYEEEE. This CDR3 spans 14 amino acids. Between the trimmed V and J ends, which lost 4 bases and 0 bases, there was a span of 11 bases. This record comes from a study of blood T cell repertoires in COVID-19. Source study methods: From reference gene primer amplification, estimates of nucleated cell counts were derived. TCRdb keeps only in-frame clones here, not all; method: immunoSEQ multiplex PCR. V and J calls and clone size are as listed in that table; D and trimming were resolved from the DNA. The sample has roughly 250,000 clones, approximately 84% seen once; the top ten hold less than 4%.

The J gene is TRBJ2-7, the V gene TRBV5-6; a weak D match, TRBD1 (6 bases). The specimen was PBMCs or T cells enriched from blood (not recorded which). The clonotype was recovered from a middle-aged woman with acute COVID-19. CDR3 bases: TGTGCCAGCAGCCTAGGGACATTCTCCTACGAGCAGTACTTC. Its protein is CASSLGTFSYEQYF.